The 13 T cell receptor beta chains listed next were all sequenced from one sample in a study of blood T cell repertoires in COVID-19. TCRdb keeps only in-frame clones here, not all; method: immunoSEQ multiplex PCR. The sample lists approximately 210,000 clones, roughly 91% occurring once. The sample comprised PBMCs or T cells enriched from blood (not recorded which). The receptors were gathered from a young man in a cohort exposed to, infected with or recovered from COVID-19 (not recorded which).

The V call is TRBV2, the J call TRBJ1-5; D unresolved. The V end was cut by 1 base, the J end by 0 bases, with 7 bases between. The CDR3 has 15 amino acids. Germline V gene sequence: CDR1 SNHLY, CDR2 FYNNEI. The CDR3 loop reads CASSEVNGSNQPQHF. The DNA of the CDR3 is TGTGCCAGCAGTGAAGTAAACGGTAGCAATCAGCCCCAGCATTTT. The full variable domain, completed using reference TRBV2 and TRBJ1-5, is EPEVTQTPSHQVTQMGQEVILRCVPISNHLYFYWYRQILGQKVEFLVSFYNNEISEKSEIFDDQFSVERPDGSNFTLKIRSTKLEDSAMYFCASSEVNGSNQPQHFGDGTRLSIL.

As to this clone: The sample holds other DNA sequences that translate to the same CDR3. The gene calls are TRBV7-9 and TRBJ2-1; 9 nucleotides align to TRBD2. CDR1 SEHNR and CDR2 FQNEAQ come from the germline V gene (reference sequence). The CDR3 is 15 residues long. V shed 5 bases, J shed 7 bases, and the junction held 9 bases outside the gene matches. The CDR3 nucleotides are TGTGCCAGCAGCCTTGCCGCGGGAGGGCTTAATGAGCAGTTCTTC. Translating gives CASSLAAGGLNEQFF.

This chain joins TRBV5-6 and TRBJ2-7; perhaps TRBD2 as D (6 bases). Trimming left V 4 bases short and J 6 bases short, with 17 bases between. Germline V gives CDR1 SGHDT, CDR2 YYEEEE. The length of the CDR3 is 14 residues. The CDR3, as DNA: TGTGCCAGCAGCCGACTAGTGGAAGCCTCCGAGCAGTACTTC. This sequence encodes CASSRLVEASEQYF.

This clone was observed at least ten times. This chain connects TRBV5-1 to TRBJ1-2; possibly TRBD1 for D (5 bases). Trimming stripped 4 bases from V and 8 bases from J, with 21 bases between. This CDR3 is 15 amino acids long. Germline-derived CDR1 and CDR2 are SGHRS and YFSETQ. The chain's CDR3 is CASSPTGRQGEGYTF. CDR3 bases: TGCGCCAGCAGCCCCACCGGGAGGCAGGGTGAAGGCTACACCTTC.

The gene calls are TRBV5-4 and TRBJ2-5; D might be TRBD2 (6 bases). Germline-derived CDR1 and CDR2 are SGHNT and YYREEE (reference sequence). The V end lost 1 base, the J end lost 5 bases, and 15 bases lay between the germline ends. This CDR3 contains 15 residues. CDR3 residues: CASSLWELRGETQYF. In DNA form, the CDR3 reads TGTGCCAGCAGCTTGTGGGAACTCCGGGGGGAGACCCAGTACTTC.

Regarding this clone: An end of the junction differs from the germline gene, which may be a read error. V usage is TRBV13 and J usage is TRBJ1-1; possibly TRBD1 for D (6 bases). Germline CDR1 PRHDT, CDR2 FYEKMQ (reference sequence). The CDR3 spans 14 residues. The CDR3 spells CASSLGQTNTEAFF. CDR3 bases: TGTGCCAGCAGCCTAGGACAGACGAACACTGAAGCTTTCTTT. The complete variable domain, with remaining parts taken from reference TRBV13 and TRBJ1-1, reads AAGVIQSPRHLIKEKRETATLKCYPIPRHDTVYWYQQGPGQDPQFLISFYEKMQSDKGSIPDRFSAQQFSDYHSELNMSSLELGDSALYFCASSLGQTNTEAFFGQGTRLTVV.

This rearrangement joins TRBV6-4 to TRBJ2-2; TRBD1 agrees at 12 bases. The germline gives CDR1 MRHNA, CDR2 SNTAGT. This CDR3 is 15 amino acids long. Trimming took 6 bases from V and 6 from J; bases not matched to a gene: 5. CDR3 in amino acids: CASSGGTGGAGELFF. CDR3 coding DNA: TGTGCCAGCAGCGGCGGGACAGGGGGCGCCGGGGAGCTGTTTTTT.

This clone was counted at least ten times. The chain links TRBV19 to TRBJ1-1; D call uncertain. Germline-derived CDR1 and CDR2 are LNHDA and SQIVND (reference sequence). V was shortened by 0 bases and J by 0 bases, with 11 bases between the two germline ends. This CDR3 spans 16 amino acids. CDR3 protein: CASSIERSLMNTEAFF. As DNA, the CDR3 is TGTGCCAGTAGTATAGAACGGTCACTAATGAACACTGAAGCTTTCTTT.

The gene calls are TRBV3-1 (or the pseudogene TRBV3-2) and TRBJ1-5; tentatively, D is TRBD1 (6 bases). The V end was cut by 1 base, the J end by 7 bases, with 14 bases between. From germline, CDR1 is LGHDT and CDR2 YNNKEL (reference sequence). The CDR3 covers 15 residues. CDR3 region: CASSQVAGAGQPQHF. In nucleotides, the CDR3 is TGTGCCAGCAGCCAAGTAGCGGGGGCGGGGCAGCCCCAGCATTTT.

This clone was counted a single time. The sample holds other DNA sequences that translate to the same CDR3. The V call is TRBV5-1, the J call TRBJ1-1; 9 positions agree with TRBD1. The CDR3 covers 14 residues. With V trimmed by 3 bases and J by 5 bases, 5 bases remained unmatched. The germline V gene encodes CDR1 SGHRS and CDR2 YFSETQ. The CDR3 sequence: CASSSGQGGTEAFF. CDR3 DNA: TGCGCCAGCAGCTCGGGACAGGGAGGGACTGAAGCTTTCTTT.

J is TRBJ1-1 and V is TRBV2, with 8 bases lining up with TRBD1. The CDR3 is 15 residues long. Germline trimming cut 6 bases from V and 0 bases from J; bases unmatched to any gene: 6. The germline V gene encodes CDR1 SNHLY and CDR2 FYNNEI. CDR3 region: CASRVGQGMNTEAFF. CDR3 DNA sequence: TGTGCCAGCAGGGTAGGACAGGGAATGAACACTGAAGCTTTCTTT.

V gene TRBV6-5 combines with J gene TRBJ1-2; 7 positions match TRBD1. The V and J ends lost 0 bases and 7 bases, in that order; junction bases with no gene match: 11. The V gene's germline CDR1 is MNHEY and CDR2 SVGAGI. The CDR3 totals 16 residues. CDR3 residues: CASSYSETGLSIGYTF. The DNA for the CDR3 is TGTGCCAGCAGTTACTCAGAGACAGGGTTATCTATTGGCTACACCTTC.

The chain employs TRBV6-5 and TRBJ2-1; D is perhaps TRBD1 (5 bases). The V and J ends lost 2 bases and 5 bases respectively, with 7 bases between them. There are 13 residues in the CDR3. CDR1 is MNHEY, CDR2 SVGAGI, per germline. CDR3 coding DNA: TGTGCCAGCAGTTACGGGGCTAACAATGAGCAGTTCTTC. It encodes CASSYGANNEQFF.